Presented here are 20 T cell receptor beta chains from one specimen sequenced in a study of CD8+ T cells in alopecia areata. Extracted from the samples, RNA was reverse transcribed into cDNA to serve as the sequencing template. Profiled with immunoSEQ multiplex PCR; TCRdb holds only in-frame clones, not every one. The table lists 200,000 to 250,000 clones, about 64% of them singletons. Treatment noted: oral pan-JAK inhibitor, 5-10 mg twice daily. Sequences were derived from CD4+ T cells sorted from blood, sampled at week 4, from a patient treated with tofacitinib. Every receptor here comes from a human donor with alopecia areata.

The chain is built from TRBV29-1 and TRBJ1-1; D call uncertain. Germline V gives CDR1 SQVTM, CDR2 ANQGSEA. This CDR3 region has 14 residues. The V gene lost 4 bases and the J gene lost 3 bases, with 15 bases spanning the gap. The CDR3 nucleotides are TGCAGCGTTGTGTGGTGGGATAAGGACACTGAAGCTTTCTTT. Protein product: CSVVWWDKDTEAFF.

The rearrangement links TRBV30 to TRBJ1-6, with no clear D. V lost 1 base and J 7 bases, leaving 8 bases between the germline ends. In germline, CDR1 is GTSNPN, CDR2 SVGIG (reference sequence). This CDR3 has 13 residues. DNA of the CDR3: TGTGCCTGGAGTGCGTCAGGAAATTCACCCCTCCACTTT. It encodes CAWSASGNSPLHF.

The CDR3 coding sequence is TGTGCCATCAGAGTCGGGACAGGGGCTTCACCCCTCCACTTT. Amino acids: CAIRVGTGASPLHF. V is TRBV10-3 and J is TRBJ1-6, with TRBD1 matching 10 bases. The trim removed 6 bases at V and 9 bases at J, leaving 5 bases unmatched. This CDR3 has 14 residues. Germline CDR1 is ENHRY and CDR2 is SYGVKD.

This CDR3 is CAWSGGSSSGNTIYF. As DNA, the CDR3 is TGTGCCTGGAGTGGAGGGAGCAGCTCTGGAAACACCATATATTTT. This sequence joins TRBV30 and TRBJ1-3; D unresolved. The ends were cut back, 1 base at V and 0 bases at J, with 10 bases in the middle. CDR3 length equals 15 residues. In germline, CDR1 is GTSNPN, CDR2 SVGIG (reference sequence).

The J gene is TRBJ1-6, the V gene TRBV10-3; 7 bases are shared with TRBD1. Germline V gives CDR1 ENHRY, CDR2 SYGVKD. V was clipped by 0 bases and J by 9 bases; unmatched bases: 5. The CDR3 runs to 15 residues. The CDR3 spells CAISESRQGGSPLHF. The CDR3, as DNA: TGTGCCATCAGTGAGTCCCGACAGGGTGGTTCACCCCTCCACTTT.

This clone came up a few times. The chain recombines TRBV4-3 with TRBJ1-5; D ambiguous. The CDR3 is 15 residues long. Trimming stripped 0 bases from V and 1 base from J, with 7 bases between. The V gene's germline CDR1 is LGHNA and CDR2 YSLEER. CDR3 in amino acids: CASSQEMQSNQPQHF. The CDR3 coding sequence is TGCGCCAGCAGCCAAGAAATGCAGAGCAATCAGCCCCAGCATTTT.

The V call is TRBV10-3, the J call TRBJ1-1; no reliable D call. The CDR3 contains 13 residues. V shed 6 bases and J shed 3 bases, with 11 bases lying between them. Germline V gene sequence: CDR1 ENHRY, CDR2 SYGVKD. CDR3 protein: CAIRVGRDTEAFF. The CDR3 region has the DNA TGTGCCATCAGGGTGGGAAGGGACACTGAAGCTTTCTTT.

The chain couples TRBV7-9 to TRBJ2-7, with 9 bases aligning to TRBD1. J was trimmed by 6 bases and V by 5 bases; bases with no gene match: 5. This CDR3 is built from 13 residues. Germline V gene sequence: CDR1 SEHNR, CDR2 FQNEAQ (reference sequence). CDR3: CASSTRTGVEQYF. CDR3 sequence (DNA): TGTGCCAGCAGCACCAGGACAGGGGTCGAGCAGTACTTC.

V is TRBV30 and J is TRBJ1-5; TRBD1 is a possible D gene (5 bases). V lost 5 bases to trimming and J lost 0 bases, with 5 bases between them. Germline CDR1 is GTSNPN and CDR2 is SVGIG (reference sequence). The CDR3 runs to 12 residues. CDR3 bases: TGTGCCTGGGACAGTAGCAATCAGCCCCAGCATTTT. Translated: CAWDSSNQPQHF.

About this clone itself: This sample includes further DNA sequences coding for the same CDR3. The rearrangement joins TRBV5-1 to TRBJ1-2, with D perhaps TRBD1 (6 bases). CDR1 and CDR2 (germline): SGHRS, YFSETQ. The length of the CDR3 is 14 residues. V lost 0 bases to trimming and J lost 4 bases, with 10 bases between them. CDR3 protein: CASSLEQGSYGYTF. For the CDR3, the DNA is TGCGCCAGCAGCTTGGAACAGGGAAGCTATGGCTACACCTTC.

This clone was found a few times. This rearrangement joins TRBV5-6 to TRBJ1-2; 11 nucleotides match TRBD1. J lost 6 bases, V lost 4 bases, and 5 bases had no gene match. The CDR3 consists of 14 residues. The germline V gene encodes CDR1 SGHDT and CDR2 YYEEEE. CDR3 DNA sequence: TGTGCCAGCAGCGGCTCGGGACAGGGGGATGGCTACACCTTC. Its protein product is CASSGSGQGDGYTF.

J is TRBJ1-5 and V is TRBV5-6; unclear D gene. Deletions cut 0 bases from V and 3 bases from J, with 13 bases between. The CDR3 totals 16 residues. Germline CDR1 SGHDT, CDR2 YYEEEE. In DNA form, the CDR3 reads TGTGCCAGCAGCTTGGAGGGCAGTAATTACAATCAGCCCCAGCATTTT. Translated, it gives CASSLEGSNYNQPQHF.

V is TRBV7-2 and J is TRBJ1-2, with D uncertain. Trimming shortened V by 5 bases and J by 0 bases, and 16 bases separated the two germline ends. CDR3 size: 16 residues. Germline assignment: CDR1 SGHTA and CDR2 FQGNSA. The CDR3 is CASSLPQWISNYGYTF. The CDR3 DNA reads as TGTGCCAGCAGCCTTCCACAGTGGATCTCTAACTATGGCTACACCTTC.

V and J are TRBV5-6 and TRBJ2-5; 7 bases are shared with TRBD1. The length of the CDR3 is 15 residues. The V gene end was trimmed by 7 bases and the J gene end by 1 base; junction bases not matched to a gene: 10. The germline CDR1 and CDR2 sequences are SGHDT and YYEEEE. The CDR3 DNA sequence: TGTGCCAGCCGCAACAGGGGCCGGGCCCAAGAGACCCAGTACTTC. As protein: CASRNRGRAQETQYF.

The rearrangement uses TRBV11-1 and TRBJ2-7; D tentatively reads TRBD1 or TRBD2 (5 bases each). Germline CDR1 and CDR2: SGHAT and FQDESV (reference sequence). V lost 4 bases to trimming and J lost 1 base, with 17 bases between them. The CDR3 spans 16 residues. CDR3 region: CASSSLSGTVSYEQYF. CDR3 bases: TGTGCCAGCAGCTCCTTATCCGGGACGGTATCCTACGAGCAGTACTTC.

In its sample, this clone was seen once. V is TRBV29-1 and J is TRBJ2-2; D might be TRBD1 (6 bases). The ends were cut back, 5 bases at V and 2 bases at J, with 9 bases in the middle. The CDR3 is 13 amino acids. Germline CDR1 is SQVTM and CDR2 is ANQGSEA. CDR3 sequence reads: CSVKDRNTGELFF. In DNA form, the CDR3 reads TGCAGCGTTAAGGACAGAAACACCGGGGAGCTGTTTTTT.

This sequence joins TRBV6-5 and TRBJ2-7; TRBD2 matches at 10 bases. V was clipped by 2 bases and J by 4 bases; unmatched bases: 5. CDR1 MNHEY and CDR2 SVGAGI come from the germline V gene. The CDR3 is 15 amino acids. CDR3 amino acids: CASSYAASGGYEQYF. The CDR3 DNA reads TGTGCCAGCAGTTACGCGGCTAGCGGGGGTTACGAGCAGTACTTC.

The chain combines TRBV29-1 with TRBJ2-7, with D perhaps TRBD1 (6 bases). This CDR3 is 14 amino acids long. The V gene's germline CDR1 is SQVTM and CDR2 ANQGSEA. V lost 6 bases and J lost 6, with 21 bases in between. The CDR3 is CSVRSGHRPSEQYF. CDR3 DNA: TGCAGCGTCCGATCGGGACACCGACCCTCCGAGCAGTACTTC.

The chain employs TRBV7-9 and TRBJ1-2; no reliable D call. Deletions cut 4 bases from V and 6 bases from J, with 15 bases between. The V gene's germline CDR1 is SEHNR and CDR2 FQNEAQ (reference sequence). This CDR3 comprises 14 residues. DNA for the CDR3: TGTGCCAGCAGCTCAGCCGTTCAAGGGCATGGCTACACCTTC. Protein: CASSSAVQGHGYTF.

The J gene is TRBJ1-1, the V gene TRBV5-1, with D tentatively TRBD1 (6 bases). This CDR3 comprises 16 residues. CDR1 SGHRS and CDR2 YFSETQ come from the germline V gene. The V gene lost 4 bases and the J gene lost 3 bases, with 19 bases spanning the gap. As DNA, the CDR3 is TGCGCCAGCAGCCCTCTAGGGGGGGTGCGGGACACTGAAGCTTTCTTT. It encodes CASSPLGGVRDTEAFF.